The clone carrying this T cell receptor beta chain was counted ten times or more. Antigen specificity is unknown. This record belongs to a study of Graves' ophthalmopathy and Graves' hyperthyroidism. Study results and limitations: As the model predicted ophthalmopathy progression, it achieved a sensitivity of approximately 65% and a specificity of around 73%. Detection in blood was also observed for most expanded thyroid clonotypes above 0.001 frequency.

Each hyperthyroidism patient was newly diagnosed, with under 2 months' duration, and aged 18 to 65. The sequenced template was RNA, covering the TCR beta CDR3 region. RT-PCR was first run with HTBI primers, then multiplex PCR in a second round. From the multiplex PCR reads, TCRdb called clonotypes with MiXCR, one entry per CDR3 protein. Of around 1.1 million distinct CDR3 sequences listed, around a third are singletons. Germline CDR1 is SNHLY and CDR2 is FYNNEI. V lost 5 bases, J lost 1 base, and 20 bases lay in between. This CDR3 has 17 residues. This receptor was taken from an adult man with Graves' hyperthyroidism. The sample was peripheral blood or thyroid tissue (not recorded which). The chain joins TRBV2 to TRBJ2-5; D remains unclear. The chain's CDR3 is CASSPSLEETIQETQYF. For the CDR3, the DNA is TGTGCCAGCAGTCCTTCCCTCGAGGAGACAATCCAAGAGACCCAGTACTTC.